Sequencing of this T cell receptor beta chain was carried out in a study of T cells after yellow fever vaccination. Overall study context: Fractions of low cell number were prepared using SMART-Seq v4 Ultra Low Input.

The length of the CDR3 is 15 residues. Germline V gene sequence: CDR1 MGHRA, CDR2 YSYEKL. V was shortened by 1 base and J by 4 bases, with 13 bases between the two germline ends. Whole-study findings and limits: Clones that expanded after primary vaccination mostly reappeared after the booster (around 96% CD4, approximately 85% CD8). Contamination of FACS-sorted repertoires by abundant clonotypes from the bulk population could occur.

UMIs and a universal primer site were added when TCR cDNA was made by 5'RACE template switching. TCRdb reanalysed the 5' RACE reads using MiXCR and keeps one entry per CDR3 protein. This sample has some 340,000 distinct CDR3 sequences; about 4% occur once, and the top ten carry approximately 25%. Regarding this clonotype: Its target is unknown.

The TCR comes from a man aged 18 to 29 who received the YFV17D yellow fever vaccine. The chain combines TRBV4-1 with TRBJ1-2; no definite D call. The material was PBMCs, obtained 5 days after the yellow fever booster vaccination. The CDR3 nucleotides are TGCGCCAGCAGCCAAGTTGCCGCCAGCCTCTATGGCTACACCTTC. This encodes CASSQVAASLYGYTF.